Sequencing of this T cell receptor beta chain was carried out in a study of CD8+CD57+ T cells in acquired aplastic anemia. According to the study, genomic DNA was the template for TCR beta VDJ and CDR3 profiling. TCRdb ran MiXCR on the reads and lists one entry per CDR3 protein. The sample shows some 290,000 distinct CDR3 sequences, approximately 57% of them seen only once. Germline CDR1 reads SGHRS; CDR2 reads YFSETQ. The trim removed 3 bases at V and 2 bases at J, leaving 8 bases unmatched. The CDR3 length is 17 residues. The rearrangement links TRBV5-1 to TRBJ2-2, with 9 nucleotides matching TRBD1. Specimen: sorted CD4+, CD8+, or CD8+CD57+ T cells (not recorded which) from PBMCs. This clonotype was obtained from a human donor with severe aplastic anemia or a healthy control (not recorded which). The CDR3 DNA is TGCGCCAGCAGCTCGGACAGGGGCTCTGGAAACACCGGGGAGCTGTTTTTT. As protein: CASSSDRGSGNTGELFF.